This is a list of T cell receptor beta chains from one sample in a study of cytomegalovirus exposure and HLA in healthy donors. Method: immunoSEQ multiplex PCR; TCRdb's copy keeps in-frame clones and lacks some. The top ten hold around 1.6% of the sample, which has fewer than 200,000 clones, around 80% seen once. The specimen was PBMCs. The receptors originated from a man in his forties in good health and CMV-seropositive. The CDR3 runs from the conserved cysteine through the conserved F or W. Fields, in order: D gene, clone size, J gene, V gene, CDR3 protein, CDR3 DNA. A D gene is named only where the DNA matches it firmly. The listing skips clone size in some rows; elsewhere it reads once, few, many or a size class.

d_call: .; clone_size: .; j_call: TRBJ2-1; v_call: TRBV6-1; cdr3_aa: CATRRGRGHMAEQFF; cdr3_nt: TGTGCCACCCGACGGGGCAGGGGCCACATGGCTGAGCAGTTCTTC
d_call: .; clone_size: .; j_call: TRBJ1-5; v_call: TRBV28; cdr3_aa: CASSLLGGFQPQHF; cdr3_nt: TGTGCCAGCAGTTTATTAGGAGGGTTTCAGCCCCAGCATTTT
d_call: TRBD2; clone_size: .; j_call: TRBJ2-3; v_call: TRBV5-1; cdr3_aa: CASSPGTSGLTDTQYF; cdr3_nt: TGCGCCAGCAGCCCGGGGACTAGCGGTCTCACAGATACGCAGTATTTT
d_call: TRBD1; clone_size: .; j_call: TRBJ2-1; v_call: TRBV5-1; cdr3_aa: CASSSGQGGYNEQFF; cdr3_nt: TGCGCCAGCAGCTCCGGACAGGGGGGATACAATGAGCAGTTCTTC
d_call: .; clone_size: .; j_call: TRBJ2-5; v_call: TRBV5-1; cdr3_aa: CASGLQGLQETQYF; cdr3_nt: TGCGCCAGCGGTTTACAGGGTCTCCAAGAGACCCAGTACTTC
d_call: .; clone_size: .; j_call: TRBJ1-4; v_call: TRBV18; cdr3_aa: CASSPDRWEKLFF; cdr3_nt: TGTGCCAGCTCACCTGATAGATGGGAAAAACTGTTTTTT
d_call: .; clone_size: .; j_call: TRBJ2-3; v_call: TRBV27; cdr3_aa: CASSLRLSGRTDTQYF; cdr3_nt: TGTGCCAGCAGTTTAAGGTTATCAGGGCGCACAGATACGCAGTATTTT
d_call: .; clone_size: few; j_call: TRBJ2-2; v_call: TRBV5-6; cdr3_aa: CASSFLQGGDTGELFF; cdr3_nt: TGTGCCAGCAGCTTTTTACAGGGGGGGGATACCGGGGAGCTGTTTTTT
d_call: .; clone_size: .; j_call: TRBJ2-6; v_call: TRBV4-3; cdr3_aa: CASSQEYPPRPGANVLTF; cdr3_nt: TGCGCCAGCAGCCAAGAATACCCTCCTAGACCTGGGGCCAACGTCCTGACTTTC
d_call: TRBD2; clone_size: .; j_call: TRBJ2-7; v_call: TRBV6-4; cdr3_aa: CAIGFRTSGFDEQYF; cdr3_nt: TGTGCCATTGGCTTCAGGACTAGCGGGTTTGACGAGCAGTACTTC
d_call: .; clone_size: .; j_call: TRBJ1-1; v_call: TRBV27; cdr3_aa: CASSLSAGPLSEAFF; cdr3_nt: TGTGCCAGCAGTTTATCCGCGGGGCCCTTATCTGAAGCTTTCTTT
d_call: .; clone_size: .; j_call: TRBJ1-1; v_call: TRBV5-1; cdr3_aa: CASRWQGQNTEAFF; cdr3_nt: TGCGCCAGCAGGTGGCAGGGACAAAACACTGAAGCTTTCTTT
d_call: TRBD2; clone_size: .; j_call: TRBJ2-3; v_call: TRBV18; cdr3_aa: CASSPRLARTSTDTQYF; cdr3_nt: TGTGCCAGCTCACCAAGACTAGCGCGGACTAGCACAGATACGCAGTATTTT
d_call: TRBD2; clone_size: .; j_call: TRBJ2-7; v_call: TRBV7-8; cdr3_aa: CASSTRILAGGREQYF; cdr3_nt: TGTGCCAGCAGCACGCGGATTCTAGCGGGAGGCAGAGAGCAGTACTTC
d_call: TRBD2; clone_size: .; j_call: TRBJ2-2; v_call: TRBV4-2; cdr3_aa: CASSQGEASGRLDTGELFF; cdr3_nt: TGTGCCAGCAGCCAAGGAGAGGCTAGCGGGAGATTGGACACCGGGGAGCTGTTTTTT
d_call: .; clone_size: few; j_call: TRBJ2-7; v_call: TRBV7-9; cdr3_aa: CASSNPGEQYF; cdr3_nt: TGTGCCAGCAGCAATCCGGGGGAGCAGTACTTC
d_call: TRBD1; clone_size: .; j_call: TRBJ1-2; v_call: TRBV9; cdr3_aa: CASSVGTGFGYTF; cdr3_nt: TGTGCCAGCAGCGTAGGGACAGGGTTTGGCTACACCTTC
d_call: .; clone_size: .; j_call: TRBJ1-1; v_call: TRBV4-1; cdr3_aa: CASSQVLRGNTEAFF; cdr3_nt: TGCGCCAGCAGCCAAGTTCTCAGGGGCAACACTGAAGCTTTCTTT
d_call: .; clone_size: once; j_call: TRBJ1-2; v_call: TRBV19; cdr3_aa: CASSIQQGVPHGYTF; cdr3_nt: TGTGCCAGTAGTATACAGCAGGGTGTTCCACATGGCTACACCTTC
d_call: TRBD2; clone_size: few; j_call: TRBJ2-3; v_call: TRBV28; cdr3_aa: CASIAGNRAWTQYF; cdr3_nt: TGTGCCTCTATAGCGGGCAACCGAGCCTGGACGCAGTATTTT
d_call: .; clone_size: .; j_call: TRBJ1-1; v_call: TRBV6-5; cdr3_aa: CASKGSGVTEAFF; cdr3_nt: TGTGCCAGCAAGGGGTCAGGGGTAACTGAAGCTTTCTTT
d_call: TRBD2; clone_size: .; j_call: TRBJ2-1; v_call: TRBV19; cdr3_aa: CASSILSGLARNEQFF; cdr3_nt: TGTGCCAGTAGTATCCTATCGGGACTAGCCAGAAATGAGCAGTTCTTC
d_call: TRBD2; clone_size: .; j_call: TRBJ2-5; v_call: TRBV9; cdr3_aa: CASSVGLAEQETQYF; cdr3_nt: TGTGCCAGCAGCGTAGGACTAGCGGAACAAGAGACCCAGTACTTC
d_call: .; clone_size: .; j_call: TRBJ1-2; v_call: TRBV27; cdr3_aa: CASAKQGNYGYTF; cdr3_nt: TGTGCCAGCGCTAAACAGGGTAACTATGGCTACACCTTC
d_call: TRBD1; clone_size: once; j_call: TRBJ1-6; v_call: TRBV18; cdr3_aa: CASSPGGQVNSPLHF; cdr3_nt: TGTGCCAGCTCACCAGGGGGACAGGTTAATTCACCCCTCCACTTT
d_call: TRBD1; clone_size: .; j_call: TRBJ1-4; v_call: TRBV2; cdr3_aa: CASSKGGQTNEKLFF; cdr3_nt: TGTGCCAGCAGTAAGGGGGGACAGACAAATGAAAAACTGTTTTTT
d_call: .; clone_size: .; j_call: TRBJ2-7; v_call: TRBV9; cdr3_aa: CASSVAGLNPSYEQYF; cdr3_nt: TGTGCCAGCAGCGTAGCTGGACTGAACCCCTCCTACGAGCAGTACTTC
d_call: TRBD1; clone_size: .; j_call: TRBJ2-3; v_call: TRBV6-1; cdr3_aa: CASSPRGSHTDTQYF; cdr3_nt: TGTGCCAGCAGTCCCAGGGGGAGCCACACAGATACGCAGTATTTT
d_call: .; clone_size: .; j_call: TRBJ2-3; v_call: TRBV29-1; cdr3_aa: CSVTWRGQYF; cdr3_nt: TGCAGCGTTACCTGGAGGGGGCAGTATTTT
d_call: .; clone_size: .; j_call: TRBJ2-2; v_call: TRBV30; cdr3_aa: CAWSKGRTGELFF; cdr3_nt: TGTGCCTGGAGTAAGGGGAGGACCGGGGAGCTGTTTTTT
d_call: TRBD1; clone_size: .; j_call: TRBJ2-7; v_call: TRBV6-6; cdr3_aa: CASSSGTGRWYEQYF; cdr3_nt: TGTGCCAGCAGTTCTGGGACAGGGAGGTGGTACGAGCAGTACTTC
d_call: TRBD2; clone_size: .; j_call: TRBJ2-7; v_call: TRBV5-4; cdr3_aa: CASSPGGAGEQYF; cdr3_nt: TGTGCCAGCAGCCCGGGGGGGGCCGGCGAGCAGTACTTC
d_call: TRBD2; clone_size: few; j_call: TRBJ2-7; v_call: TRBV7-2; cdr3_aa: CASSRTSGYYEQYF; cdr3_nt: TGTGCCAGCAGCCGGACTAGCGGCTACTACGAGCAGTACTTC
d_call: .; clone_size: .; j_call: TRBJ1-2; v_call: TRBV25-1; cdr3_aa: CASRDITGYTF; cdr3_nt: TGTGCCAGCAGGGACATTACTGGCTACACCTTC
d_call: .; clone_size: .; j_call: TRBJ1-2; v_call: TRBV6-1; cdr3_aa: CASSDNNYGYTF; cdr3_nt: TGTGCCAGCAGTGACAATAACTATGGCTACACCTTC
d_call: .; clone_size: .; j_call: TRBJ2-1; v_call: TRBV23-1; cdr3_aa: CASSQSTRPRGSYNEQFF; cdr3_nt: TGCGCCAGCAGTCAATCGACTCGCCCCCGGGGCTCCTACAATGAGCAGTTCTTC
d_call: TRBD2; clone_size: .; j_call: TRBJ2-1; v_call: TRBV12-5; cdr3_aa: CASGREGLHNEQFF; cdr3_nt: TGTGCTAGTGGCCGGGAGGGGCTGCACAATGAGCAGTTCTTC
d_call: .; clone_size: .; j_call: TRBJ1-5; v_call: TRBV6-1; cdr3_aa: CASSQGGRENQPQHF; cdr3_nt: TGTGCCAGCAGTCAAGGGGGGCGAGAAAATCAGCCCCAGCATTTT
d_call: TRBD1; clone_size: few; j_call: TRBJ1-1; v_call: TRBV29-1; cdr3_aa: CSVGQGNTEAFF; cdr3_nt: TGCAGCGTTGGACAGGGGAACACTGAAGCTTTCTTT
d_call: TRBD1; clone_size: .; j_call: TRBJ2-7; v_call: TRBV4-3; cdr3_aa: CASSQGDSTYEQHF; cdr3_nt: TGCGCCAGCAGCCAAGGGGACAGCACCTACGAGCAGCACTTC
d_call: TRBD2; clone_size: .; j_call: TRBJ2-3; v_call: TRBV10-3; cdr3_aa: CAITPGLGATDTQYF; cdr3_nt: TGTGCCATCACACCGGGACTAGGGGCCACAGATACGCAGTATTTT
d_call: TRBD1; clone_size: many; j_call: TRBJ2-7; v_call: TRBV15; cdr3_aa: CATSRESTGGYEQYF; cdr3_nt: TGTGCCACCAGCAGAGAGTCGACAGGGGGCTACGAGCAGTACTTC
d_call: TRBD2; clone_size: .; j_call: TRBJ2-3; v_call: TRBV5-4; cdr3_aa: CASSLRTSAPTDTQYF; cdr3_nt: TGTGCCAGCAGCTTGAGGACTAGCGCCCCCACAGATACGCAGTATTTT
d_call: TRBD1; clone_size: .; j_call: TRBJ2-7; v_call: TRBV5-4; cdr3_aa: CASSRTGTVYEQYF; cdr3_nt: TGTGCCAGCAGCCGAACTGGGACAGTCTACGAGCAGTACTTC
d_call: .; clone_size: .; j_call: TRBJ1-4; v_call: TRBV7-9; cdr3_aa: CASSSPGSTEKLFF; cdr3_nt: TGTGCCAGCAGCTCACCGGGATCGACCGAAAAACTGTTTTTT
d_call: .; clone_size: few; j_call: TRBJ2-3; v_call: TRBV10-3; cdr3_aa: CAIRGRDNTDTQYF; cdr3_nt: TGTGCCATCAGAGGGAGGGACAACACAGATACGCAGTATTTT
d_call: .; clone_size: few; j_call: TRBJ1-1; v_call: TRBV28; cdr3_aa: CASTQGFTEAFF; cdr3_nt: TGTGCCAGCACCCAGGGGTTCACTGAAGCTTTCTTT
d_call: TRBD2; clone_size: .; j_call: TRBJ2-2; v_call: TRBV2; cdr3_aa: CASSLAGNTGELFF; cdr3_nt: TGTGCCAGCAGTCTAGCGGGGAACACCGGGGAGCTGTTTTTT
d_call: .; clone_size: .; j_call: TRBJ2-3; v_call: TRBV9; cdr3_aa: CASSEPSGWRGPYTDTQYF; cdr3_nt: TGTGCCAGCAGCGAGCCCTCGGGCTGGCGGGGGCCCTACACAGATACGCAGTATTTT
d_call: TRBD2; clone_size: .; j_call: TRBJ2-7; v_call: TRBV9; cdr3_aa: CASSPRPAGGKGYEQYF; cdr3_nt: TGTGCCAGCAGCCCCCGCCCAGCGGGGGGAAAGGGCTACGAGCAGTACTTC
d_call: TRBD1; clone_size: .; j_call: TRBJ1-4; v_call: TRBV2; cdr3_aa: CASSQGQVGEKLFF; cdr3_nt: TGTGCCAGCAGCCAGGGACAGGTGGGGGAAAAACTGTTTTTT
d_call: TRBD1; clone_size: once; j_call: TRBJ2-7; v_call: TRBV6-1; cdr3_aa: CASKPIGTESYEQYF; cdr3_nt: TGTGCCAGCAAACCGATAGGGACAGAGAGCTACGAGCAGTACTTC
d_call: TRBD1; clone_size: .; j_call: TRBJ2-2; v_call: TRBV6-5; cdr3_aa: CASSQGQGGGGELFF; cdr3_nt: TGTGCCAGCAGTCAGGGACAGGGGGGAGGCGGGGAGCTGTTTTTT
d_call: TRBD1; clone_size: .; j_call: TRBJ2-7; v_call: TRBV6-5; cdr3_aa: CASRRGQVTYEQYF; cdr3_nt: TGTGCCAGCAGGAGGGGACAGGTCACCTACGAGCAGTACTTC
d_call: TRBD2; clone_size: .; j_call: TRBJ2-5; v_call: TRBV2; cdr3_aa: CASGGGTQETQYF; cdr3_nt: TGTGCCAGCGGGGGAGGGACTCAAGAGACCCAGTACTTC
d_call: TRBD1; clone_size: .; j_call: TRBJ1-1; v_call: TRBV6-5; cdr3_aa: CASRRQGNTEAFF; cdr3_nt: TGTGCCAGCAGAAGACAGGGGAACACTGAAGCTTTCTTT
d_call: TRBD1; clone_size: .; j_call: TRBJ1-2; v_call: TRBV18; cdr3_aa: CASSPDRGYGYTF; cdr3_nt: TGTGCCAGCTCACCTGACAGGGGCTATGGCTACACCTTC